The 32 T cell receptor beta chains listed next were all sequenced from one sample in a study of graft-versus-host responses after intestinal transplantation. Using immunoSEQ multiplex PCR, the repertoire was profiled, and TCRdb retains in-frame clones only, with some absent. The table lists approximately 70,000 clones, 80% to 95% of them singletons, with 6.5% to 7% in the top ten. Sequencing was performed on bone marrow, taken around 720 days after intestinal transplantation. The source is a human patient who received an intestinal transplant, so some T cells may come from the graft donor.

V gene TRBV13 combines with J gene TRBJ1-2, with 7 bases identical to TRBD1. From germline, CDR1 is PRHDT and CDR2 FYEKMQ (reference sequence). J was trimmed by 4 bases and V by 2 bases; bases with no gene match: 4. The CDR3 runs to 14 residues. The CDR3 spells CASSLQGVRYGYTF. The CDR3 DNA is TGTGCCAGCAGCTTACAGGGGGTACGCTATGGCTACACCTTC.

The chain combines TRBV18 with TRBJ2-7; the match to TRBD1 covers 9 bases. J was trimmed by 4 bases and V by 4 bases; bases with no gene match: 5. This CDR3 is built from 14 residues. Germline V lookup: CDR1 KGHSH, CDR2 LQKENI. The CDR3 sequence: CASSQGQGGYEQYF. CDR3 DNA: TGTGCCAGCTCACAGGGACAGGGAGGGTACGAGCAGTACTTC.

The genes are TRBV7-9 and TRBJ1-5, with 9 bases lining up with TRBD1. The CDR3 runs 16 residues. The V gene end was trimmed by 4 bases and the J gene end by 5 bases; junction bases not matched to a gene: 9. Germline V lookup: CDR1 SEHNR, CDR2 FQNEAQ (reference sequence). The CDR3 region has the DNA TGTGCCAGCAGCTCCATAACATGGACAGGGGATCAGCCCCAGCATTTT. Translation: CASSSITWTGDQPQHF.

The rearrangement uses TRBV13 and TRBJ2-7; 8 nucleotides agree with TRBD2. With 5 bases clipped from V and 1 base from J, the junction kept 4 bases outside the gene matches. The CDR3 covers 14 residues. From germline, CDR1 is PRHDT and CDR2 FYEKMQ (reference sequence). As DNA, the CDR3 is TGTGCCAGCAGCGTAGCGGGGCTATCCTACGAGCAGTACTTC. This codes for CASSVAGLSYEQYF.

This clone occurred once. CDR3 in DNA: TGTGCCAGCAGTTTACAGGTTTGGTTCCAGCCCCAGCATTTT. Translating it yields CASSLQVWFQPQHF. This chain joins TRBV27 and TRBJ1-5, with D unclear. The V gene lost 2 bases and the J gene lost 7 bases, with 12 bases spanning the gap. Germline CDR1 reads MNHEY; CDR2 reads SMNVEV (reference sequence). The CDR3 has 14 amino acids.

This clone was seen a few times. This sequence joins TRBV7-9 and TRBJ2-7; the D gene is possibly TRBD1 (6 bases). The germline V gene has CDR1 SEHNR and CDR2 FQNEAQ (reference sequence). V was trimmed by 3 bases and J by 5 bases, leaving 14 bases between them. The length of the CDR3 is 14 residues. The CDR3 spells CASSLPNRVNEQYF. The CDR3 DNA reads as TGTGCCAGCAGCTTGCCGAACAGGGTTAACGAGCAGTACTTC.

The rearrangement joins TRBV28 to TRBJ2-1; 11 bases align to TRBD2. This CDR3 is 15 amino acids long. V dropped 5 bases and J dropped 8; count of bases not matched to a gene: 8. Germline values: CDR1 MDHEN, CDR2 SYDVKM. The CDR3 loop reads CASSVTSGRLDEQFF. DNA of the CDR3: TGTGCCAGCAGTGTCACTAGCGGGAGACTCGATGAGCAGTTCTTC.

The V gene is TRBV7-9, the J gene TRBJ1-6; TRBD1 might be the D (5 bases). Trimming removed 1 base at V and 7 bases at J, with 8 bases between. Germline lookup yields CDR1 SEHNR and CDR2 FQNEAQ (reference sequence). The CDR3 contains 14 residues. CDR3 sequence (DNA): TGTGCCAGCAGCTTAGGGGGCCAGAATTCACCCCTCCACTTT. Translating gives CASSLGGQNSPLHF.

This chain joins TRBV5-6 and TRBJ2-2; TRBD1 agrees at 7 bases. Germline CDR1 SGHDT, CDR2 YYEEEE. V shed 5 bases, J shed 4 bases, and the junction held 8 bases outside the gene matches. The CDR3 consists of 15 residues. As DNA, the CDR3 is TGTGCCAGCAGTATCCGGGACAGACTCACCGGGGAGCTGTTTTTT. This translates into CASSIRDRLTGELFF.

V gene TRBV7-9 combines with J gene TRBJ2-3, with D perhaps matching TRBD1 (6 bases). CDR3 length: 14 amino acids. Germline-derived CDR1 and CDR2 are SEHNR and FQNEAQ (reference sequence). Trimming removed 2 bases at V and 1 base at J, with 7 bases between. In nucleotides, the CDR3 is TGTGCCAGCAGCTTATCAGGGGGCACAGATACGCAGTATTTT. Its translation: CASSLSGGTDTQYF.

This chain joins TRBV18 and TRBJ1-2, with D unresolved. CDR1 is KGHSH and CDR2 is LQKENI in the germline V gene. V lost 6 bases and J 4 bases, leaving 12 bases between the germline ends. This CDR3 is 13 amino acids long. Written as DNA, the CDR3 is TGTGCCAGCTCGTCGGGAGAGACCTATGGCTACACCTTC. Protein: CASSSGETYGYTF.

This chain connects TRBV6-5 to TRBJ2-2, with D unresolved. The germline V gene has CDR1 MNHEY and CDR2 SVGAGI. Trimming took 6 bases from V and 1 from J, leaving 6 bases between them. The CDR3 runs 13 residues. CDR3 nucleotide sequence: TGTGCCAGCAGGGGGTTGAACACCGGGGAGCTGTTTTTT. Its translation is CASRGLNTGELFF.

This chain connects TRBV5-4 to TRBJ2-7; TRBD1 is a possible D gene (6 bases). V dropped 6 bases and J dropped 0 bases, with 16 bases sitting between them. In germline, CDR1 is SGHNT, CDR2 YYREEE (reference sequence). CDR3 length: 15 amino acids. Written as DNA, the CDR3 is TGTGCCAGCACCAAGAGGGTGGACAGCTCCTACGAGCAGTACTTC. Encoded protein: CASTKRVDSSYEQYF.

The chain carries TRBV7-9 and TRBJ2-5, with TRBD2 as a possible D gene (6 bases). The CDR3 contains 14 residues. Trimming left V 3 bases short and J 2 bases short, with 10 bases between. Germline V lookup: CDR1 SEHNR, CDR2 FQNEAQ (reference sequence). The CDR3 loop reads CASSFGGEQETQYF. The DNA of the CDR3 is TGTGCCAGCAGCTTTGGCGGGGAACAAGAGACCCAGTACTTC.

The rearrangement uses TRBV28 and TRBJ1-5, with a possible D match to TRBD1 (5 bases). Trimming stripped 7 bases from V and 2 bases from J, with 21 bases between. The germline V gene has CDR1 MDHEN and CDR2 SYDVKM. The CDR3 extends over 17 amino acids. In DNA, the CDR3 is TGTGCCAGCACTGCAGAGGGGAGTCTTGGTGGCAATCAGCCCCAGCATTTT. It specifies CASTAEGSLGGNQPQHF.

The chain uses TRBV11-2 and TRBJ1-4; TRBD1 agrees at 9 bases. CDR3 size: 13 residues. In germline, CDR1 is SGHAT, CDR2 FQNNGV. V lost 5 bases, J lost 10 bases, and 5 bases stayed unmatched. In nucleotides, the CDR3 is TGTGCCAGCAGCCCGGGACAGGGTGGAAAACTGTTTTTT. Residues: CASSPGQGGKLFF.

The chain combines TRBV4-1 with TRBJ1-2; no definite D call. The length of the CDR3 is 13 residues. Germline V gene lookup returns CDR1 MGHRA and CDR2 YSYEKL. Trimming removed 6 bases at V and 4 bases at J, with 12 bases between. The CDR3 spells CASRPKGGYGYTF. The CDR3 region has the DNA TGCGCCAGCAGGCCGAAGGGTGGCTATGGCTACACCTTC.

This chain joins TRBV2 and TRBJ1-5; D is unresolved. V shed 5 bases and J shed 4 bases, with 9 bases lying between them. Germline assignment: CDR1 SNHLY and CDR2 FYNNEI. CDR3 length: 13 amino acids. As DNA, the CDR3 is TGTGCCAGCAGTAAGGGAGGGAATCAGCCCCAGCATTTT. It yields the protein CASSKGGNQPQHF.

The rearrangement joins TRBV9 to TRBJ1-3, with D maybe TRBD1 (6 bases). The V end lost 0 bases, the J end lost 1 base, and 11 bases lay between the germline ends. This CDR3 spans 16 amino acids. Looked up from germline, CDR1 is SGDLS and CDR2 is YYNGEE. The CDR3 sequence is CASSVAWGTSGNTIYF. As DNA, the CDR3 is TGTGCCAGCAGCGTAGCCTGGGGGACATCTGGAAACACCATATATTTT.

About this clone: This CDR3 is also generated by other DNA sequences in the sample. V and J are TRBV9 and TRBJ1-1, with D maybe TRBD1 (5 bases). Germline assignment: CDR1 SGDLS and CDR2 YYNGEE. CDR3 length: 13 residues. V dropped 0 bases and J dropped 3 bases, with 6 bases sitting between them. The CDR3: CASSVGGYTEAFF. DNA of the CDR3: TGTGCCAGCAGCGTAGGGGGGTACACTGAAGCTTTCTTT.

The genes are TRBV29-1 and TRBJ1-2; maybe TRBD1 (6 bases). The CDR3 has 16 amino acids. The germline gives CDR1 SQVTM, CDR2 ANQGSEA. V gave up 1 base and J gave up 0 bases, with 15 bases separating them. CDR3 in amino acids: CSVEGLGGATNYGYTF. CDR3 in DNA: TGCAGCGTTGAAGGCTTGGGGGGGGCGACTAACTATGGCTACACCTTC.

The chain carries TRBV6-5 and TRBJ2-7; D is perhaps TRBD1 or TRBD2 (5 bases each). CDR3 size: 15 residues. With 5 bases removed from V and 3 bases from J, the gap between germline ends came to 17 bases. Germline lookup yields CDR1 MNHEY and CDR2 SVGAGI. CDR3 coding DNA: TGTGCCAGCAGTCGAGGTGAGGGGCTCCACTACGAGCAGTACTTC. Protein: CASSRGEGLHYEQYF.

This clone has only a few counts. The V call is TRBV27, the J call TRBJ2-2; 11 bases are shared with TRBD1. The germline gives CDR1 MNHEY, CDR2 SMNVEV (reference sequence). The CDR3 covers 16 residues. Trimming removed 6 bases from V and 5 bases from J; junction bases left unmatched: 8. CDR3 in amino acids: CASRREGTGGTGELFF. In DNA, the CDR3 is TGTGCCAGCAGACGAGAAGGGACAGGGGGAACCGGGGAGCTGTTTTTT.

The gene calls are TRBV27 and TRBJ1-6, with D unresolved. The CDR3 covers 12 residues. Trimming pared 3 bases from V and 8 bases from J, leaving 5 bases between. Germline lookup yields CDR1 MNHEY and CDR2 SMNVEV (reference sequence). The CDR3 spells CASSFGDSPLHF. In DNA form, the CDR3 reads TGTGCCAGCAGTTTTGGGGATTCACCCCTCCACTTT.

The V call is TRBV6-4, the J call TRBJ1-1; D might be TRBD1 (6 bases). This CDR3 has 18 amino acids. Trimming took 10 bases from V and 0 from J, leaving 27 bases between them. Germline CDR1 MRHNA, CDR2 SNTAGT. This CDR3 is CATDRGAFMRRLNTEAFF. The CDR3 nucleotides read TGTGCCACCGATCGGGGGGCGTTTATGAGGCGCTTGAACACTGAAGCTTTCTTT.

The V call is TRBV5-1, the J call TRBJ1-1, with D possibly matching TRBD1 (5 bases). The V gene's germline CDR1 is SGHRS and CDR2 YFSETQ. The CDR3 sequence is 14 residues long. Trimming cost V 4 bases and J 5 bases, with 15 bases left between them. CDR3 loop: CASSPRGAGTEAFF. CDR3 coding DNA: TGCGCCAGCAGCCCACGGGGCGCGGGGACTGAAGCTTTCTTT. The full variable domain, completed using reference TRBV5-1 and TRBJ1-1, is KAGVTQTPRYLIKTRGQQVTLSCSPISGHRSVSWYQQTPGQGLQFLFEYFSETQRNKGNFPGRFSGRQFSNSRSEMNVSTLELGDSALYLCASSPRGAGTEAFFGQGTRLTVV.

The chain has TRBV2 and TRBJ2-1; possibly TRBD1 for D (6 bases). The CDR3 sequence is 16 residues long. Per germline, CDR1 SNHLY and CDR2 FYNNEI. Trimming pared 2 bases from V and 4 bases from J, leaving 15 bases between. CDR3 residues: CASSELLQGIYNEQFF. DNA of the CDR3: TGTGCCAGCAGTGAACTATTACAGGGAATATACAATGAGCAGTTCTTC.

This chain uses TRBV11-2 with TRBJ2-7, with 7 bases that match TRBD2. The germline V gene encodes CDR1 SGHAT and CDR2 FQNNGV. V gave up 11 bases and J gave up 3 bases; unmatched junction bases: 10. This CDR3 comprises 13 residues. This CDR3 is CAGSPGDYYEQYF. CDR3 nucleotide sequence: TGTGCCGGCTCCCCGGGGGACTACTACGAGCAGTACTTC.

The V and J genes are TRBV4-1 and TRBJ2-7, with a weak D call TRBD1 (7 bases). The V end was cut by 0 bases, the J end by 7 bases, with 16 bases between. CDR1 is MGHRA and CDR2 is YSYEKL in the germline V gene. CDR3 size: 15 residues. Here the CDR3 reads CASSQEGTAGGEQYF. Here the CDR3 DNA reads TGCGCCAGCAGCCAAGAAGGGACAGCCGGAGGGGAGCAGTACTTC.

The chain has TRBV19 and TRBJ2-7; 9 bases align to TRBD1. Trimming at V came to 9 bases and at J to 5 bases, leaving 11 bases not matched to a gene. Looked up from germline, CDR1 is LNHDA and CDR2 is SQIVND (reference sequence). The CDR3 runs 14 residues. The CDR3 DNA sequence: TGTGCCAGCCAAAGACAGGGGGACCTAGACGAGCAGTACTTC. Translated, it gives CASQRQGDLDEQYF.

The chain joins TRBV5-1 to TRBJ1-2; the D gene is possibly TRBD1 (6 bases). The CDR3 runs 14 residues. Germline loops: CDR1 SGHRS, CDR2 YFSETQ. Trimming cost V 4 bases and J 3 bases, with 13 bases left between them. DNA for the CDR3: TGCGCCAGCAGCCCCGCCGGGACATACTATGGCTACACCTTC. This gives the protein CASSPAGTYYGYTF.

The genes are TRBV7-9 and TRBJ2-1; maybe TRBD1 (5 bases). The CDR3 is 11 amino acids. The germline CDR1 and CDR2 sequences are SEHNR and FQNEAQ (reference sequence). Trimming removed 3 bases at V and 10 bases at J, with 7 bases between. CDR3 sequence: CASSFGAEQFF. DNA of the CDR3: TGTGCCAGCAGCTTTGGGGCAGAGCAGTTCTTC.